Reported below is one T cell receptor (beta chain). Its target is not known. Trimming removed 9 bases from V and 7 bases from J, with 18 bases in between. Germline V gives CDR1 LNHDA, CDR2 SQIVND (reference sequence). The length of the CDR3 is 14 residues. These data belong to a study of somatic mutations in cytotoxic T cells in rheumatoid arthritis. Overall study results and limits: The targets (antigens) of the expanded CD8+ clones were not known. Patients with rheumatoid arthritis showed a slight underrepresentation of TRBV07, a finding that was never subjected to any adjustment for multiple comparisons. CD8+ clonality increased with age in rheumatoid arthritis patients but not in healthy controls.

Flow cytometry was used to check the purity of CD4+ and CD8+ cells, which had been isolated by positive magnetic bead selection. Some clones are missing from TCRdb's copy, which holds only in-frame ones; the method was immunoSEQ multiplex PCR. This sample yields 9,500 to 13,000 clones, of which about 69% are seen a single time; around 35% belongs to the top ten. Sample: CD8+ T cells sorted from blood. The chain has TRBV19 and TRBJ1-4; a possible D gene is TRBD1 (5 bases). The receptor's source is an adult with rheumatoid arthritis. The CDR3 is CASRGAVWFEKLFF. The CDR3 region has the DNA TGTGCCAGCCGCGGGGCAGTTTGGTTTGAAAAACTGTTTTTT. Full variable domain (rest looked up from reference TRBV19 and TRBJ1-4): DGGITQSPKYLFRKEGQNVTLSCEQNLNHDAMYWYRQDPGQGLRLIYYSQIVNDFQKGDIAEGYSVSREKKESFPLTVTSAQKNPTAFYLCASRGAVWFEKLFFGSGTQLSVL.